The 6 T cell receptor beta chains listed next were all sequenced from one sample in a study of molecular identifiers for immune sequencing clone quantification. TCRdb reprocessed the PCR reads with MiXCR, giving one entry per CDR3 protein. The table lists over 550,000 distinct CDR3 sequences, 25% of them singletons. The sample consisted of naive CD8+ T cells from blood, with Jurkat cell RNA spiked in. Subset indicated: FACS-sorted CD8+CD4-CCR7+CD45RA+ naive T cells. The receptors derive from a human donor in good health. Some libraries in this study had Jurkat cell RNA spiked in.

The V gene is TRBV20-1, the J gene TRBJ2-5; 8 bases fit TRBD2. The CDR3 contains 17 residues. Germline V CDR1 and CDR2: DFQATT, SNEGSKA (reference sequence). The trim removed 6 bases at V and 1 base at J, leaving 16 bases unmatched. The CDR3 DNA is TGCAGTGCCAATGACGAGGCGCGGGAGGTGCCCCAAGAGACCCAGTACTTC. Translating it yields CSANDEAREVPQETQYF.

The table lists this clonotype with many counts. The chain carries TRBV29-1 and TRBJ2-1; TRBD2 might be the D (5 bases). CDR3 length equals 15 residues. Germline assignment: CDR1 SQVTM and CDR2 ANQGSEA. The V gene lost 2 bases and the J gene lost 0 bases, with 11 bases spanning the gap. CDR3 coding DNA: TGCAGCGTTGAATATTCGGGGAGCTCCTACAATGAGCAGTTCTTC. Its protein product is CSVEYSGSSYNEQFF.

The J gene is TRBJ1-1, the V gene TRBV6-5, with D possibly being TRBD1 (5 bases). V lost 8 bases and J lost 3, with 13 bases in between. This CDR3 is 13 amino acids long. Germline loops: CDR1 MNHEY, CDR2 SVGAGI. In DNA, the CDR3 is TGTGCCAGCGGCTCGACAGTGTACACTGAAGCTTTCTTT. It codes for CASGSTVYTEAFF.

This chain joins TRBV11-2 and TRBJ2-5; 12 bases are a match to TRBD2. V lost 4 bases, J lost 4 bases, and 13 bases stayed unmatched. The CDR3 runs to 18 residues. Germline CDR1 SGHAT, CDR2 FQNNGV. CDR3 amino acids: CASSSKLGLAGGRETQYF. CDR3 in DNA: TGTGCCAGCAGCTCAAAGCTCGGGCTAGCGGGGGGGCGAGAGACCCAGTACTTC.

V and J are TRBV11-2 and TRBJ2-5; weak D call: TRBD2 (6 bases). Germline lookup yields CDR1 SGHAT and CDR2 FQNNGV. This CDR3 spans 16 amino acids. V was trimmed by 4 bases and J by 3 bases, leaving 18 bases between them. This chain's CDR3 is CASSSAGPGTKETQYF. CDR3 DNA: TGTGCCAGCAGCTCGGCGGGACCAGGGACCAAAGAGACCCAGTACTTC.

This clonotype has ten or more counts. The chain couples TRBV7-2 to TRBJ2-3; D unclear. Trimming stripped 4 bases from V and 2 bases from J, with 7 bases between. Germline values: CDR1 SGHTA, CDR2 FQGNSA. The CDR3 length is 13 residues. Written as DNA, the CDR3 is TGTGCCAGCAGCTACCTGCACACAGATACGCAGTATTTT. This encodes CASSYLHTDTQYF.